The 2 T cell receptor beta chains given below trace back to one sample, sequenced in a study of PD-1 blockade in classical Hodgkin lymphoma. Assay used: immunoSEQ multiplex PCR; TCRdb lists only in-frame clones, some missing. The data show 30,000 or so clones, approximately 70% seen once. Every one of the patients relapsed after autologous stem cell transplantation (brentuximab vedotin exposure was variable). Sequences were derived from peripheral blood mononuclear cells (PBMCs), sampled before the second cycle of nivolumab. The source is a human donor with classical Hodgkin lymphoma.

V usage is TRBV29-1 and J usage is TRBJ1-1, with D unresolved. CDR3 length: 14 amino acids. The germline V gene has CDR1 SQVTM and CDR2 ANQGSEA. Between the trimmed V and J ends, which lost 7 bases and 4 bases, there was a span of 19 bases. DNA of the CDR3: TGCAGCGCCCTGCCCCCCGGACTGGGCACTGAAGCTTTCTTT. Translation: CSALPPGLGTEAFF. The variable domain in full, with the rest retrieved from reference TRBV29-1 and TRBJ1-1, is SAVISQKPSRDICQRGTSLTIQCQVDSQVTMMFWYRQQPGQSLTLIATANQGSEATYESGFVIDKFPISRPNLTFSTLTVSNMSPEDSSIYLCSALPPGLGTEAFFGQGTRLTVV.

V is TRBV21-1 and J is TRBJ2-2; whether TRBD1, the table's D call, matches the DNA was not checked. TRBV21-1 is a pseudogene locus. CDR3 size: 17 residues. In nucleotides, the CDR3 is TGTGCCAGCAGCAACTACGAACAGGGAGAAGAGCACGGGGAGCTGTTTTTT. Its translation: CASSNYEQGEEHGELFF.